This T cell receptor (beta chain) was recovered during a study of tumor-infiltrating lymphocytes in primary liver carcinoma. Findings and caveats of the study: It was tumor-adjacent and tumor-blood pairs that overlapped less than tumor region pairs did. Compared with blood, tumor repertoires held significantly more in their top 250 clones.

The sample holds a few counts of this clonotype. Its target is unknown. Trimming removed 2 bases from V and 9 bases from J, with 14 bases in between. Looked up from germline, CDR1 is MDHEN and CDR2 is SYDVKM. The CDR3 has 14 residues. Co-extracted RNA and DNA came from about 19-30 mg of unsorted bulk tissue. Every tumor was sampled at five separate regions. Every tumor sample analyzed contained over 75% viable tumor cells. Synthesis of TCR beta cDNA was carried out from about 540 ng total RNA with a constant-region primer. Three nested multiplex PCR rounds, a slightly modified ARM-PCR, produced the libraries for TCR beta. Both of the initial two PCR rounds ran for around 9 cycles and employed TRBV1-TRBV30 forward primers alongside a C-beta reverse primer. TCRdb reprocessed the multiplex PCR reads with MiXCR, giving one entry per CDR3 protein. The sample shows 90,000 to 100,000 distinct CDR3 sequences, around three quarters of them seen only once.

The chain is built from TRBV28 and TRBJ2-1; TRBD1 is a possible D gene (5 bases). This clonotype originated in an older woman with primary liver carcinoma and hepatitis B virus infection. The sample was liver tumor tissue from sampling region 5. The subset was: tumor region T5, tumor centre. CDR3 in DNA: TGTGCCAGCAGTTTAAGTGGCAGGGTGGGTGAGCAGTTCTTC. This codes for CASSLSGRVGEQFF.